Shown below are 26 T cell receptor beta chains from a single sample sequenced in a study of vaccination effects on CD4 cells after COVID-19 (dated by TCRdb to between 2020 and 2023). After approximately 11 days of culture, CD4+ T cells were isolated with the EasySep CD4+ T cell isolation kit. Participants received two doses of either the BNT162b2 or the mRNA-1273 mRNA SARS-CoV-2 vaccine. Library preparation employed the immunoSEQ multiplex PCR assay. TCRdb's version of the immuneACCESS table is confined to in-frame rearrangements and falls short of the full clone set. An unresolved V gene accounts for under half of the shortfall where checked; the remainder is of unknown origin. The sample contains approximately 9,800 clones, about three quarters of them found a single time. The ten largest clones take up 9.5% to 14% of the sample. These receptors' targets are unknown. The sequenced sample was CD4+ T cells from PBMCs cultured without peptide, obtained after COVID-19 vaccination. The origin of the receptors is a human donor who received a COVID-19 vaccine.

The CDR3 bases are TGTGCCAGCTCACCCTCCATGTCTAACTATGGCTACACCTTC. Protein sequence: CASSPSMSNYGYTF. The chain carries TRBV18 and TRBJ1-2; no reliable D call. Germline CDR1 KGHSH, CDR2 LQKENI. The length of the CDR3 is 14 residues. V gave up 3 bases and J gave up 0 bases, with 8 bases separating them.

The chain recombines TRBV6-5 with TRBJ1-5; no clear D. Germline V gene lookup returns CDR1 MNHEY and CDR2 SVGAGI. V gave up 0 bases and J gave up 4 bases, with 10 bases separating them. The CDR3 is made up of 15 amino acids. The CDR3 here is CASSYSTPRNQPQHF. The CDR3 DNA sequence: TGTGCCAGCAGTTACTCAACACCCAGAAATCAGCCCCAGCATTTT.

This sequence joins TRBV2 and TRBJ2-7; no clear D. Germline V gene data show CDR1 as SNHLY and CDR2 as FYNNEI. The CDR3 is made up of 13 amino acids. V gave up 7 bases and J gave up 0 bases, with 10 bases separating them. The CDR3 nucleotides are TGTGCCAGCACCCTCGGACCCTCCTACGAGCAGTACTTC. It encodes CASTLGPSYEQYF.

The genes are TRBV6-1 and TRBJ1-5; no firm D call. The CDR3 has 14 residues. Germline CDR1 and CDR2: MNHNS and SASEGT. Trimming removed 0 bases from V and 7 bases from J, with 10 bases in between. The CDR3 bases are TGTGCCAGCAGTGAAGCACACGGTTACCAGCCCCAGCATTTT. This codes for CASSEAHGYQPQHF.

The gene calls are TRBV11-2 and TRBJ2-5; 9 bases line up with TRBD2. CDR3 length: 19 amino acids. V dropped 6 bases and J dropped 4; count of bases not matched to a gene: 21. Per germline, CDR1 SGHAT and CDR2 FQNNGV. CDR3 sequence reads: CASRPELGFSGGVGETQYF. The CDR3, as DNA: TGTGCCAGCAGACCCGAGCTGGGTTTTAGCGGGGGTGTTGGAGAGACCCAGTACTTC.

A single count supports this clone. This sequence joins TRBV12-3 or TRBV12-4 and TRBJ1-1, with D possibly TRBD1 on 6 matching bases. Trimming shortened V by 6 bases and J by 5 bases, and 13 bases separated the two germline ends. This CDR3 has 13 amino acids. The CDR3 reads CASSLGGGTEAFF. The DNA for the CDR3 is TGTGCCAGCAGCCTAGGAGGGGGAACTGAAGCTTTCTTT.

The chain employs TRBV11-2 and TRBJ2-7; 11 bases fit TRBD1. CDR1 is SGHAT, CDR2 FQNNGV, per germline. V was clipped by 5 bases and J by 0 bases; unmatched bases: 3. The CDR3 loop spans 15 amino acids. This CDR3 reads CASSPGTGGSYEQYF. CDR3 nucleotides: TGTGCCAGCAGCCCCGGGACAGGGGGCTCCTACGAGCAGTACTTC.

The CDR3, as DNA: TGCGCCAGCTCCGCGGGGGGGGGCGTGAATCAGCCCCAGCATTTT. It encodes CASSAGGGVNQPQHF. The V call is TRBV5-1, the J call TRBJ1-5, with a tentative D call TRBD1 (6 bases). CDR1 is SGHRS and CDR2 is YFSETQ in the germline V gene. CDR3 size: 15 residues. Trimming left V 7 bases short and J 4 bases short, with 18 bases between.

This sequence joins TRBV9 and TRBJ1-1; no reliable D call. The CDR3 has 13 residues. With 3 bases removed from V and 0 bases from J, the gap between germline ends came to 6 bases. Looked up from germline, CDR1 is SGDLS and CDR2 is YYNGEE. The CDR3 DNA reads as TGTGCCAGCAGCGAAACACTGAACACTGAAGCTTTCTTT. It specifies CASSETLNTEAFF. The entire variable domain, with the rest obtained from reference TRBV9 and TRBJ1-1, is as follows: DSGVTQTPKHLITATGQRVTLRCSPRSGDLSVYWYQQSLDQGLQFLIQYYNGEERAKGNILERFSAQQFPDLHSELNLSSLELGDSALYFCASSETLNTEAFFGQGTRLTVV.

The chain joins TRBV9 to TRBJ1-1; 9 bases agree with TRBD1. The germline V gene encodes CDR1 SGDLS and CDR2 YYNGEE. This CDR3 contains 15 residues. V was clipped by 0 bases and J by 5 bases; unmatched bases: 5. The CDR3 loop is CASSVGGQGRTEAFF. The CDR3 DNA follows: TGTGCCAGCAGCGTAGGGGGACAGGGAAGGACTGAAGCTTTCTTT.

This clone has a handful of counts. Other DNA sequences within the sample encode an identical CDR3. V and J are TRBV9 and TRBJ1-3; D possibly corresponds to TRBD1 (5 bases). The ends were cut back, 2 bases at V and 3 bases at J, with 6 bases in the middle. The CDR3 length is 13 residues. Germline loops: CDR1 SGDLS, CDR2 YYNGEE. CDR3 in DNA: TGTGCCAGCAGCGTGGGGGATGGAAACACCATATATTTT. Translating gives CASSVGDGNTIYF.

This sequence joins TRBV10-3 and TRBJ1-3; possible D gene TRBD1, 6 bases. The CDR3 runs to 16 residues. In germline, CDR1 is ENHRY, CDR2 SYGVKD. Trimming cost V 2 bases and J 4 bases, with 15 bases left between them. The CDR3 sequence: CAISEPAGTTGNTIYF. The CDR3 DNA reads TGTGCCATCAGTGAGCCCGCCGGGACAACCGGAAACACCATATATTTT.

V is TRBV7-9 and J is TRBJ1-1; D is possibly TRBD1 (5 bases). The germline V gene has CDR1 SEHNR and CDR2 FQNEAQ (reference sequence). This CDR3 spans 12 amino acids. V gave up 4 bases and J gave up 9 bases, with 12 bases separating them. The DNA for the CDR3 is TGTGCCAGCAGCTCGCGGGACGGGAAAGCTTTCTTT. The encoded protein is CASSSRDGKAFF.

The J gene is TRBJ1-3, the V gene TRBV5-1; D may be TRBD1 (6 bases). The V end was cut by 6 bases, the J end by 0 bases, with 13 bases between. This CDR3 comprises 15 residues. Germline CDR1 reads SGHRS; CDR2 reads YFSETQ. In DNA form, the CDR3 reads TGCGCCAGCACCCTGGACAGTTACTCTGGAAACACCATATATTTT. This sequence encodes CASTLDSYSGNTIYF.

The chain couples TRBV18 to TRBJ2-1; D may be TRBD1 (6 bases). The CDR3 length is 15 residues. The germline gives CDR1 KGHSH, CDR2 LQKENI. The V end was cut by 3 bases, the J end by 1 base, with 10 bases between. The CDR3, as DNA: TGTGCCAGCTCACCCCCGACAGGATCCTACAATGAGCAGTTCTTC. It codes for CASSPPTGSYNEQFF.

This clone counts as medium-sized (0.01 to 0.1%). This chain joins TRBV19 and TRBJ1-5; a weak D match, TRBD1 (6 bases). Germline values: CDR1 LNHDA, CDR2 SQIVND (reference sequence). The CDR3 covers 15 residues. The V gene lost 5 bases and the J gene lost 1 base, with 12 bases spanning the gap. DNA for the CDR3: TGTGCCAGTAGTCCCCCGGGGGCAAGCAATCAGCCCCAGCATTTT. Its translation: CASSPPGASNQPQHF.

The chain uses TRBV3-1 (or the pseudogene TRBV3-2) and TRBJ1-2; weak D call: TRBD1 (6 bases). The CDR3 length is 16 residues. The germline V and J ends were trimmed by 3 bases and 7 bases, with 21 bases remaining between them. Germline V gene data show CDR1 as LGHDT and CDR2 as YNNKEL (reference sequence). CDR3 DNA sequence: TGTGCCAGCAGCCAGTCAGCGGGGGGGGCGCTCAGTGGCTACACCTTC. It translates to CASSQSAGGALSGYTF.

The chain has TRBV6-1 and TRBJ1-5, with 7 bases fitting TRBD1. The V segment lost 1 base and the J segment 5 bases; nucleotides outside the gene matches: 5. This CDR3 region has 15 residues. The germline gives CDR1 MNHNS, CDR2 SASEGT. The CDR3 DNA sequence: TGTGCCAGCAGTGAAGTCCAGGGGGGGGATCAGCCCCAGCATTTT. Encoded protein: CASSEVQGGDQPQHF.

The V call is TRBV4-1, the J call TRBJ1-6; 7 bases match TRBD1. This CDR3 contains 17 residues. V lost 4 bases to trimming and J lost 7 bases; unmatched junction nucleotides: 13. Germline lookup yields CDR1 MGHRA and CDR2 YSYEKL. CDR3 residues: CASSRLTGLTGNSPLHF. Here the CDR3 DNA reads TGCGCCAGCAGCCGCCTGACAGGGTTAACTGGGAATTCACCCCTCCACTTT.

This chain links TRBV9 with TRBJ1-3; TRBD1 might be the D (6 bases). V gave up 3 bases and J gave up 0 bases, with 13 bases separating them. Germline CDR1 SGDLS, CDR2 YYNGEE. This CDR3 is 16 amino acids long. This CDR3 is CASSAARGGSGNTIYF. The CDR3 DNA follows: TGTGCCAGCAGCGCCGCGAGAGGGGGCTCTGGAAACACCATATATTTT.

The chain links TRBV18 to TRBJ2-2; TRBD1 is a possible D gene (6 bases). V lost 2 bases and J lost 1, with 11 bases in between. Per germline, CDR1 KGHSH and CDR2 LQKENI. This CDR3 has 16 residues. This chain's CDR3 is CASSPRQARNTGELFF. For the CDR3, the DNA is TGTGCCAGCTCACCAAGACAGGCGCGGAACACCGGGGAGCTGTTTTTT.

The gene calls are TRBV9 and TRBJ2-1; 7 positions agree with TRBD1. Trimming took 3 bases from V and 4 from J; bases not matched to a gene: 7. This CDR3 has 15 amino acids. Germline V CDR1 and CDR2: SGDLS, YYNGEE. The CDR3 loop reads CASSEDRDSYNEQFF. The DNA of the CDR3 is TGTGCCAGCAGCGAGGACCGGGACAGTTACAATGAGCAGTTCTTC. The full variable domain, completed using reference TRBV9 and TRBJ2-1, is DSGVTQTPKHLITATGQRVTLRCSPRSGDLSVYWYQQSLDQGLQFLIQYYNGEERAKGNILERFSAQQFPDLHSELNLSSLELGDSALYFCASSEDRDSYNEQFFGPGTRLTVL.

The J gene is TRBJ2-7, the V gene TRBV28; no clear D gene. Trimming stripped 5 bases from V and 2 bases from J, with 4 bases between. This CDR3 contains 11 residues. In germline, CDR1 is MDHEN, CDR2 SYDVKM. The CDR3 spells CASSSTYEQYF. The DNA for the CDR3 is TGTGCCAGCAGTAGTACCTACGAGCAGTACTTC. The whole variable domain, remainder taken from reference TRBV28 and TRBJ2-7, is DVKVTQSSRYLVKRTGEKVFLECVQDMDHENMFWYRQDPGLGLRLIYFSYDVKMKEKGDIPEGYSVSREKKERFSLILESASTNQTSMYLCASSSTYEQYFGPGTRLTVT.

V gene TRBV30 combines with J gene TRBJ1-1; TRBD1 aligns across 7 bases. J lost 0 bases, V lost 5 bases, and 6 bases had no gene match. Per the germline V gene, CDR1 is GTSNPN and CDR2 is SVGIG (reference sequence). This CDR3 is 14 amino acids long. CDR3 DNA: TGTGCCTGGGGGACAGCACTAATGAACACTGAAGCTTTCTTT. Translated, it gives CAWGTALMNTEAFF.

The V gene is TRBV11-2, the J gene TRBJ1-1; TRBD1 aligns across 8 bases. The ends lost 1 base at V and 7 bases at J; junction bases unmatched: 11. Looked up from germline, CDR1 is SGHAT and CDR2 is FQNNGV. The length of the CDR3 is 16 residues. CDR3 bases: TGTGCCAGCAGCTTAGGGACAGGGAGGACTGGTGTTGAAGCTTTCTTT. Translation: CASSLGTGRTGVEAFF.

The CDR3 spells CASSYSTNYGYTF. The CDR3 DNA reads TGTGCCAGCAGTTATTCTACTAACTATGGCTACACCTTC. The chain is built from TRBV6-2 or TRBV6-3 and TRBJ1-2; D gene ambiguous. CDR3 size: 13 residues. CDR1 is MNHEY and CDR2 is SVGEGT in the germline V gene. V was trimmed by 3 bases and J by 0 bases, leaving 5 bases between them.